Listed here is a single T cell receptor beta chain. Its antigen remains unidentified. The CDR3 has 14 residues. V lost 3 bases, J lost 4 bases, and 12 bases lay in between. Per the germline V gene, CDR1 is SNHLY and CDR2 is FYNNEI. This entry belongs to a study of shared clonotypes between healthy human individuals. Broader study findings: Sharing of clonotypes among donors was expected to vary with sequencing depth. Among non-shared clonotypes, generation probabilities were lower than among those shared by all four donors. Few donors limited the genetic and exposure-history diversity represented.

The table came from immunoSEQ multiplex PCR; TCRdb's copy has only in-frame clones and leaves some out. The sample holds 2 million to 2.5 million clones, about 93% seen once. CD45RO negativity and positive selection for CCR7 defined naive CD8 cells, a population that excluded terminally differentiated effector memory CD45RA+ cells. Material: naive CD8+ T cells from PBMCs. The sequence was obtained from a man aged 18 to 29 in good health. Some clones in this sample may be carry-over from other donors' samples. J is TRBJ1-2 and V is TRBV2; D unclear. The CDR3 region has the DNA TGTGCCAGCAGTGATCCGGTTTACGTCTATGGCTACACCTTC. Protein product: CASSDPVYVYGYTF.